These 32 T cell receptor beta chains originate from one sample sequenced in a study of Graves' ophthalmopathy and Graves' hyperthyroidism. Amplified TCR beta CDR3 regions were obtained using RNA transcripts as template. RT-PCR was first run with HTBI primers, then multiplex PCR in a second round. TCRdb passed the multiplex PCR reads through MiXCR, listing each CDR3 protein once. The sample consists of 300,000 to 450,000 distinct CDR3 sequences, 17% of them appearing once. The specimen sequenced was peripheral blood. Source of these receptors: an adult woman with stable Graves' hyperthyroidism.

The chain uses TRBV4-1 and TRBJ2-6; D gene unclear. The CDR3 extends over 18 amino acids. Trimming pared 1 base from V and 0 bases from J, leaving 13 bases between. Germline assignment: CDR1 MGHRA and CDR2 YSYEKL. The CDR3 coding sequence is TGCGCCAGCAGCCAAGTTCGGACGCGCCTCTCTGGGGCCAACGTCCTGACTTTC. This codes for CASSQVRTRLSGANVLTF.

The table lists this clonotype with many counts. V usage is TRBV19 and J usage is TRBJ2-7, with no clear D. CDR1 and CDR2 (germline): LNHDA, SQIVND (reference sequence). Between the trimmed V and J ends, which lost 4 bases and 3 bases, there was a span of 10 bases. CDR3 length: 13 amino acids. The CDR3 sequence: CASSTSSNYEQYF. For the CDR3, the DNA is TGTGCCAGTAGTACCTCAAGTAACTACGAGCAGTACTTC.

This clonotype was seen many times. The V gene is TRBV13, the J gene TRBJ1-1; D is unresolved. Deletions cut 2 bases from V and 1 base from J, with 11 bases between. The CDR3 has 15 residues. CDR1 and CDR2 (germline): PRHDT, FYEKMQ (reference sequence). This CDR3 reads CASSLRSRQNTEAFF. CDR3 nucleotide sequence: TGTGCCAGCAGCTTACGGAGTCGCCAGAACACTGAAGCTTTCTTT.

This clonotype was detected many times. The chain has TRBV7-2 and TRBJ2-7, with a tentative D call TRBD2 (5 bases). CDR1 and CDR2 from the germline V gene are SGHTA and FQGNSA. The CDR3 spans 17 residues. The ends were cut back, 1 base at V and 6 bases at J, with 22 bases in the middle. The CDR3 DNA follows: TGTGCCAGCAGCTTAGAGGTAGCGCCAGGTTTTCTTTCCGAGCAGTACTTC. Translation: CASSLEVAPGFLSEQYF.

The rearrangement joins TRBV20-1 to TRBJ2-5; D is uncertain. Trimming shortened V by 7 bases and J by 2 bases, and 14 bases separated the two germline ends. This CDR3 region has 13 residues. CDR1 is DFQATT and CDR2 is SNEGSKA in the germline V gene (reference sequence). CDR3 region: CSDSVPGQETQYF. The CDR3 DNA reads TGCAGTGACTCTGTCCCTGGACAAGAGACCCAGTACTTC.

This clonotype was seen at least ten times. DNA for the CDR3: TGCGCCAGCAGCCCGGGACAGGGGACATACTCTGGAAACACCATATATTTT. Translation gives CASSPGQGTYSGNTIYF. The chain joins TRBV5-1 to TRBJ1-3; 10 bases agree with TRBD1. The CDR3 runs to 17 residues. V gave up 4 bases and J gave up 0 bases; unmatched junction bases: 7. CDR1 and CDR2 from the germline V gene are SGHRS and YFSETQ.

J is TRBJ1-6 and V is TRBV6-2 or TRBV6-3; no clear D gene. Germline V gives CDR1 MNHEY, CDR2 SVGEGT. V was cut by 2 bases and J by 7 bases, with 6 bases left in between. This CDR3 comprises 13 residues. The CDR3 sequence: CASSYSLNSPLHF. In DNA, the CDR3 is TGTGCCAGCAGTTACAGTCTGAATTCACCCCTCCACTTT.

The table lists this clonotype with many counts. CDR3 nucleotides: TGTGCCAGCAGCCAAGTCGAATCAGGGGTCTACGAGCAGTACTTC. This codes for CASSQVESGVYEQYF. V is TRBV3-1 and J is TRBJ2-7; a possible D gene is TRBD1 (6 bases). The CDR3 has 15 residues. Between the trimmed V and J ends, which lost 1 base and 3 bases, there was a span of 13 bases. CDR1 LGHDT and CDR2 YNNKEL come from the germline V gene (reference sequence).

This clonotype was picked up many times. V and J are TRBV12-3 or TRBV12-4 and TRBJ1-2; D not resolved. V was clipped by 3 bases and J by 6 bases, with 11 bases between them. This CDR3 is 13 amino acids long. The CDR3 is CASSFSGPDGYTF. CDR3 bases: TGTGCCAGCAGTTTTTCTGGGCCGGATGGCTACACCTTC.

This clonotype was seen at least ten times. The chain uses TRBV28 and TRBJ2-7, with D perhaps matching TRBD1 (7 bases). CDR1 MDHEN and CDR2 SYDVKM come from the germline V gene. The CDR3 runs to 16 residues. V gave up 6 bases and J gave up 2 bases, with 20 bases separating them. CDR3 protein: CASRQNTGDWPYEQYF. Here the CDR3 DNA reads TGTGCCAGCAGACAGAATACAGGGGACTGGCCCTACGAGCAGTACTTC.

In its sample, this clonotype was seen many times. The chain uses TRBV7-2 and TRBJ2-7; maybe TRBD2 (6 bases). V lost 3 bases, J lost 3 bases, and 12 bases lay in between. In germline, CDR1 is SGHTA, CDR2 FQGNSA. The CDR3 has 14 amino acids. The CDR3 region has the DNA TGTGCCAGCAGCTTGCGGGACTTAAACTACGAGCAGTACTTC. Protein: CASSLRDLNYEQYF.

This clonotype showed up many times. The rearrangement links TRBV6-5 to TRBJ2-4; 8 bases agree with TRBD1. The CDR3 runs 18 residues. Looked up from germline, CDR1 is MNHEY and CDR2 is SVGAGI. Germline trimming cut 4 bases from V and 0 bases from J; bases unmatched to any gene: 11. The CDR3 region is CASSFRDRRDLAKNIQYF. CDR3 sequence (DNA): TGTGCCAGCAGTTTCCGGGACAGGAGGGACCTAGCCAAAAACATTCAGTACTTC.

The table lists this clonotype with many counts. V usage is TRBV12-3 or TRBV12-4 and J usage is TRBJ2-7, with 9 bases lining up with TRBD1. The CDR3 is 16 amino acids. Losses at the gene ends were 2 bases for V and 2 bases for J; bases not matched to a gene: 7. The CDR3 sequence is CASSLIPGQGPYEQYF. The CDR3 DNA is TGTGCCAGCAGTTTAATACCGGGACAGGGACCCTACGAGCAGTACTTC.

This chain connects TRBV6-5 to TRBJ2-7; 9 positions match TRBD1. This CDR3 has 15 amino acids. J lost 2 bases, V lost 0 bases, and 2 bases had no gene match. CDR1 is MNHEY, CDR2 SVGAGI, per germline. CDR3 nucleotides: TGTGCCAGCAGTTACTCGCGGGACAGGGCCTACGAGCAGTACTTC. As protein: CASSYSRDRAYEQYF.

A note on this clonotype: This may be a read error: a much more frequent sequence differs by one nucleotide. This chain joins TRBV20-1 and TRBJ1-2; possibly TRBD1 for D (5 bases). V gave up 8 bases and J gave up 8 bases, with 18 bases separating them. The length of the CDR3 is 12 residues. Germline V gene data show CDR1 as DFQATT and CDR2 as SNEGSKA (reference sequence). The CDR3 bases are TGCAGTTGGCAGGGATTACTGGGCGGCTACACCTTC. Its translation: CSWQGLLGGYTF.

This clonotype was detected ten times or more. The chain is built from TRBV6-5 and TRBJ2-4, with 7 bases identical to TRBD1. Germline CDR1 reads MNHEY; CDR2 reads SVGAGI. The J segment lost 0 bases and the V segment lost 0 bases, leaving 2 bases of the junction unmatched. The CDR3 has 16 residues. The CDR3 spells CASSYSGQLAKNIQYF. CDR3 DNA sequence: TGTGCCAGCAGTTACTCGGGACAGCTAGCCAAAAACATTCAGTACTTC.

Ten or more counts support this clonotype. This chain joins TRBV2 and TRBJ2-2; D is perhaps TRBD2 (6 bases). In germline, CDR1 is SNHLY, CDR2 FYNNEI. V was clipped by 8 bases and J by 4 bases, with 23 bases between them. There are 17 residues in the CDR3. The CDR3 here is CASLGGGVNLGTGELFF. CDR3 DNA: TGTGCCAGCCTTGGCGGAGGGGTTAATTTGGGCACCGGGGAGCTGTTTTTT.

The table lists this clonotype with a few counts. The chain is built from TRBV4-1 and TRBJ2-7, with 9 bases matching TRBD1. The length of the CDR3 is 14 residues. Germline V gene data show CDR1 as MGHRA and CDR2 as YSYEKL. With V trimmed by 4 bases and J by 4 bases, 5 bases remained unmatched. This CDR3 is CASSLGQGHYEQYF. DNA for the CDR3: TGCGCCAGCAGCCTGGGACAGGGTCATTACGAGCAGTACTTC.

This clonotype has a count of ten or more. This chain connects TRBV28 to TRBJ2-7; tentative D call: TRBD2 (6 bases). Germline V gene sequence: CDR1 MDHEN, CDR2 SYDVKM. The germline V and J ends were trimmed by 2 bases and 5 bases, with 13 bases remaining between them. The CDR3 covers 14 residues. The CDR3 sequence is CASSLLRGSHEQYF. CDR3 sequence (DNA): TGTGCCAGCAGTTTACTCCGGGGGTCCCACGAGCAGTACTTC.

This clonotype was found many times. The J gene is TRBJ1-6, the V gene TRBV20-1, with 9 bases lining up with TRBD1. The CDR3 loop spans 16 amino acids. Per germline, CDR1 DFQATT and CDR2 SNEGSKA (reference sequence). V trimming: 2 bases; J trimming: 7 bases; junction bases outside the gene matches: 9. The CDR3 DNA sequence: TGCAGTGCTAGAAAACAGGGGGCTACAGGGAATTCACCCCTCCACTTT. Encoded protein: CSARKQGATGNSPLHF.

This clonotype was recorded many times. This sequence joins TRBV29-1 and TRBJ2-5; possible D gene TRBD1, 5 bases. Per germline, CDR1 SQVTM and CDR2 ANQGSEA. V was cut by 0 bases and J by 4 bases, with 12 bases left in between. The CDR3 extends over 14 amino acids. CDR3 sequence: CSVEEGQGGETQYF. CDR3 in DNA: TGCAGCGTTGAAGAAGGTCAGGGTGGAGAGACCCAGTACTTC.

The chain uses TRBV20-1 and TRBJ1-1, with D hard to call. The V and J ends lost 2 bases and 0 bases respectively, with 4 bases between them. CDR3 length: 12 residues. Looked up from germline, CDR1 is DFQATT and CDR2 is SNEGSKA (reference sequence). DNA for the CDR3: TGCAGTGCTAGAATCGTGAACACTGAAGCTTTCTTT. Translated, it gives CSARIVNTEAFF.

This rearrangement joins TRBV6-2 or TRBV6-3 to TRBJ1-5; no reliable D call. The CDR3 is made up of 14 amino acids. The V and J ends lost 3 bases and 0 bases respectively, with 6 bases between them. Germline V lookup: CDR1 MNHEY, CDR2 SVGEGT. Here the CDR3 reads CASSYPSSNQPQHF. The CDR3 DNA reads TGTGCCAGCAGTTATCCAAGTAGCAATCAGCCCCAGCATTTT.

The sample holds many counts of this clonotype. V is TRBV6-5 and J is TRBJ2-7; the D gene is possibly TRBD1 (6 bases). The CDR3 sequence is 15 residues long. CDR1 MNHEY and CDR2 SVGAGI come from the germline V gene. Trimming removed 0 bases at V and 2 bases at J, with 11 bases between. CDR3 protein: CASSYSHRAAYEQYF. In nucleotides, the CDR3 is TGTGCCAGCAGTTACTCGCACAGGGCCGCCTACGAGCAGTACTTC.

This clonotype was recorded at least ten times. The V and J genes are TRBV7-6 and TRBJ2-5; 9 nucleotides align to TRBD1. J gave up 7 bases and V 5 bases, and 11 bases lay outside the gene matches. CDR1 and CDR2 from the germline V gene are SGHVS and FNYEAQ. The CDR3 spans 15 residues. The CDR3 sequence: CASSPREGQGGTQYF. The DNA for the CDR3 is TGTGCCAGCAGCCCCCGAGAGGGACAGGGTGGGACCCAGTACTTC.

This chain links TRBV13 with TRBJ1-6, with 7 bases aligning to TRBD1. The V gene's germline CDR1 is PRHDT and CDR2 FYEKMQ (reference sequence). V lost 2 bases to trimming and J lost 8 bases; unmatched junction nucleotides: 3. The length of the CDR3 is 14 residues. The CDR3 protein is CASSLNRGDSPLHF. The CDR3 DNA reads as TGTGCCAGCAGCTTAAACAGGGGAGATTCACCCCTCCACTTT.

This clonotype was found many times. This chain connects TRBV20-1 to TRBJ2-7; TRBD2 matches 12 bases. This CDR3 has 17 amino acids. V was pared by 4 bases and J by 2 bases, with 12 bases of the junction left unmatched. The germline gives CDR1 DFQATT, CDR2 SNEGSKA (reference sequence). CDR3 in amino acids: CSATRLAGVASTYEQYF. CDR3 in DNA: TGCAGTGCTACCAGACTAGCGGGAGTGGCAAGCACCTACGAGCAGTACTTC.

This clonotype has ten or more counts. V gene TRBV24-1 combines with J gene TRBJ1-5, with D unclear. Germline CDR1 KGHDR, CDR2 SFDVKD. The CDR3 has 14 residues. V gave up 3 bases and J gave up 2 bases, with 7 bases separating them. CDR3 coding DNA: TGTGCCACCAGTGATGTTCAGGGCAATCAGCCCCAGCATTTT. Translating gives CATSDVQGNQPQHF.

At least ten counts were recorded for this clonotype. This chain joins TRBV18 and TRBJ2-7, with D uncertain. Trimming took off 2 bases at V and 3 bases at J, with 11 bases between the two ends. This CDR3 contains 14 residues. Germline CDR1 KGHSH, CDR2 LQKENI. Here the CDR3 reads CASSPSMRLYEQYF. CDR3 nucleotide sequence: TGTGCCAGCTCACCAAGCATGAGACTCTACGAGCAGTACTTC.

This clonotype was observed at least ten times. V gene TRBV6-1 combines with J gene TRBJ1-2, with D perhaps matching TRBD1 (6 bases). This CDR3 contains 13 residues. Germline values: CDR1 MNHNS, CDR2 SASEGT. Deletions cut 5 bases from V and 2 bases from J, with 9 bases between. The CDR3 coding sequence is TGTGCCAGCAGTCGGGACAAGAACTATGGCTACACCTTC. It is translated as CASSRDKNYGYTF.

This clonotype showed up many times. The chain carries TRBV5-4 and TRBJ2-2; D gene ambiguous. Germline loops: CDR1 SGHNT, CDR2 YYREEE (reference sequence). This CDR3 region has 12 residues. V was cut by 0 bases and J by 7 bases, with 4 bases left in between. The CDR3 is CASSLDIGELFF. The CDR3 coding sequence is TGTGCCAGCAGCTTGGATATCGGGGAGCTGTTTTTT.

This clonotype appeared many times. J is TRBJ2-7 and V is TRBV11-2; 8 positions agree with TRBD1. The CDR3 sequence is 14 residues long. Germline trimming cut 5 bases from V and 2 bases from J; bases unmatched to any gene: 5. Germline assignment: CDR1 SGHAT and CDR2 FQNNGV. CDR3: CASSRQGYAYEQYF. In DNA, the CDR3 is TGTGCCAGCAGCCGACAGGGGTATGCCTACGAGCAGTACTTC.